These T cell receptor beta chains were read from a single sample in a study of shared clonotypes between healthy human individuals. This table comes from immunoSEQ multiplex PCR, and its TCRdb copy is limited to in-frame clones, with some not included. The sample yields 500,000 to 700,000 clones, roughly 95% seen once. The material sequenced was naive CD8+ T cells sorted from blood. These receptor sequences come from a woman aged 25-40 years in good health. Each CDR3 is given with its conserved first and last residue. D genes are given only for firm matches. Rows may omit the clone size; those that give it use once, few, many or a size class.

-	-	TRBV4-1	TRBJ2-5	TGCGCCAGCAGCCAAGCGACCGTGGTGGGAGAGACCCAGTACTTC	CASSQATVVGETQYF
-	-	TRBV27	TRBJ1-5	TGTGCCAGCAGTATCAGGGATGGCAATCAGCCCCAGCATTTT	CASSIRDGNQPQHF
-	-	TRBV7-9	TRBJ2-7	TGTGCCAGCAGCTCGCTCGGGCAGGGGCCCACCTACGAGCAGTACTTC	CASSSLGQGPTYEQYF
-	-	TRBV7-6	TRBJ1-1	TGTGCCAGCAGCTTATCAACCGGATCGAACACTGAAGCTTTCTTT	CASSLSTGSNTEAFF
-	TRBD1	TRBV27	TRBJ2-1	TGTGCCAGCAGTTTATCACAGGGGGCGGGTTACAATGAGCAGTTCTTC	CASSLSQGAGYNEQFF
-	TRBD2	TRBV28	TRBJ2-7	TGTGCCAGCATCGAGCGGGGAGACTACGAGCAGTACTTC	CASIERGDYEQYF
-	-	TRBV21-1	TRBJ1-1	TGTGCCAGCAGCAAGGGGACAGGAGACCGCCATAACACTGAAGCTTTCTTT	CASSKGTGDRHNTEAFF
once	TRBD2	TRBV5-1	TRBJ2-7	TGCGCCAGCAGCTTACCAGCGGGAGGGTTCTACGAGCAGTACTTC	CASSLPAGGFYEQYF
-	-	TRBV9	TRBJ2-7	TGTGCCAGCAGCGCCCAGGAGGGGTCCTACGAGCAGTACTTC	CASSAQEGSYEQYF
-	-	TRBV28	TRBJ1-5	TGTGCCAGCAGTTTATTGGCCAGCTATCAGCCCCAGCATTTT	CASSLLASYQPQHF
-	-	TRBV27	TRBJ1-1	TGTGCCAGCACCCCTACAGGGAGCCACACTGAAGCTTTCTTT	CASTPTGSHTEAFF
-	-	TRBV7-2	TRBJ2-7	TGTGCCAGCAGCTTAGACGACGTTTTCTACGAGCAGTACTTC	CASSLDDVFYEQYF
-	-	TRBV4-1	TRBJ2-6	TGCGCCAGCAGCCAAGAGCGGCGTTCTGGGGCCAACGTCCTGACTTTC	CASSQERRSGANVLTF
-	TRBD1	TRBV28	TRBJ1-1	TGTGCCAGCAGACTGGGACAGGGGCAGGAGAACACTGAAGCTTTCTTT	CASRLGQGQENTEAFF
-	-	TRBV27	TRBJ2-7	TGTGCCAGCAGTTTTAGGTCTAACGGGTACGAGCAGTACTTC	CASSFRSNGYEQYF
-	TRBD2	TRBV4-1	TRBJ2-3	TGCGCCAGCAGCCAGACTAGGGGACTAGGCAGCACAGATACGCAGTATTTT	CASSQTRGLGSTDTQYF